This TCR beta chain comes out of a study of response to subunit inactivated influenza vaccine. This clonotype was seen a few times. The antigen remains unidentified. Regarding the study as a whole: It was suggested by the authors that few new T cells are recruited by each seasonal influenza vaccination.

The germline CDR1 and CDR2 sequences are DFQATT and SNEGSKA (reference sequence). The CDR3 is 14 amino acids. V was clipped by 6 bases and J by 9 bases, with 20 bases between them. TCRdb independently ran MiXCR on the RT-PCR reads; one entry per CDR3 protein. The sample yields 550,000 to 800,000 distinct CDR3 sequences, approximately 13% seen once. The TCR comes from a man in his forties or fifties who received an inactivated influenza vaccine. J is TRBJ2-2 and V is TRBV20-1, with D perhaps TRBD2 (6 bases). Specimen: PBMCs from blood, collected less than 15 days before vaccination. CDR3 in amino acids: CSAIEPTRPRELFF. The DNA for the CDR3 is TGCAGTGCCATTGAACCGACTAGACCCCGGGAGCTGTTTTTT.